Sequencing of this TCR beta chain was carried out in a study of chemoradiotherapy in HPV16-positive cancers. Assay used: immunoSEQ multiplex PCR; TCRdb lists only in-frame clones, some missing. The sample consists of fewer than 2,000 clones, about 74% of them appearing once. Samples were taken several times over chemoradiotherapy. Study-level points and caveats: Only a couple of HPV16-positive patients supplied the functional HPV-specificity definition. For HPV16-positive patients, expanding HPV-responsive T cells associated with longer recurrence-free survival. Candidate HPV-specific clones and E7-related TCR motifs grew in tumor during treatment.

CDR1 and CDR2 from the germline V gene are MDHEN and SYDVKM. The CDR3 has 13 residues. Between the trimmed V and J ends, which lost 2 bases and 4 bases, there was a span of 7 bases. Comments on this clone: No antigen is known for it.

Here the sequenced sample was tumor tissue, taken from a patient who underwent chemoradiotherapy. This receptor was obtained from a human donor with HPV-associated anogenital cancer. This sequence joins TRBV28 and TRBJ2-3; no clear D. Written as DNA, the CDR3 is TGTGCCAGCAGTTTAGTTCTAGCAGATACGCAGTATTTT. Its translation: CASSLVLADTQYF.